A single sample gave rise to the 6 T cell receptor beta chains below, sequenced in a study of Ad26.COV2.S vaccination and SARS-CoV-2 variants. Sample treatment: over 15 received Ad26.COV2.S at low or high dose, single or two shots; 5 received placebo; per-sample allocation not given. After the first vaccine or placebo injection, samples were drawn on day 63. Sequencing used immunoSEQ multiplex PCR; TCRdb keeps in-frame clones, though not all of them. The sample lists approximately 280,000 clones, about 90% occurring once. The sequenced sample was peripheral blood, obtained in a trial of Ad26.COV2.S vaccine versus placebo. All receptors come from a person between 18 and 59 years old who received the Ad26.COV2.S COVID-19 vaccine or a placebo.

CDR3 in amino acids: CASSLGGRGLANTGELFF. CDR3 nucleotide sequence: TGTGCCAGCAGCTTAGGCGGCAGGGGTCTGGCGAACACCGGGGAGCTGTTTTTT. V and J are TRBV11-3 and TRBJ2-2; a weak D match, TRBD1 (6 bases). The CDR3 runs 18 residues. Germline V gives CDR1 SGHNT, CDR2 YENEEA. Trimming stripped 1 base from V and 0 bases from J, with 15 bases between.

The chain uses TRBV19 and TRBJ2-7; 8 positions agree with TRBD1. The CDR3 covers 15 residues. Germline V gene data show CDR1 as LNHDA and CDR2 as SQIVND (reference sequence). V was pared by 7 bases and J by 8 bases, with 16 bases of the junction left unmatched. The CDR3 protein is CASNTVGGQGEKQYF. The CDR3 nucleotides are TGTGCCAGTAATACCGTGGGAGGACAGGGTGAAAAGCAGTACTTC. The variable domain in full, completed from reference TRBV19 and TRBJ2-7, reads DGGITQSPKYLFRKEGQNVTLSCEQNLNHDAMYWYRQDPGQGLRLIYYSQIVNDFQKGDIAEGYSVSREKKESFPLTVTSAQKNPTAFYLCASNTVGGQGEKQYFGPGTRLTVT.

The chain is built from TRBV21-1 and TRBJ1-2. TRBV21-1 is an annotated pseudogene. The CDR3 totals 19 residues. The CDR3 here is CASSKDCQQSLFFNYGYTF. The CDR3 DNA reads TGTGCCAGCAGCAAAGATTGCCAGCAAAGCCTCTTCTTTAACTATGGCTACACCTTC.

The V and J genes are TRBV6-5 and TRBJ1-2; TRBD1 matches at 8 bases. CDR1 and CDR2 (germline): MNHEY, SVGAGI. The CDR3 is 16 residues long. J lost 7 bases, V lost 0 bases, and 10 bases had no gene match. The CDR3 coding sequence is TGTGCCAGCAGTTACTCGAATTCAGGGGGCAGGGGTGGCTACACCTTC. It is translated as CASSYSNSGGRGGYTF.

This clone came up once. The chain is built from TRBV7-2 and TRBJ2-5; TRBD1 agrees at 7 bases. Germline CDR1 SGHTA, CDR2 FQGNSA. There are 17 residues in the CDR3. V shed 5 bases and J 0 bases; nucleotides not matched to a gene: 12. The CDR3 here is CASSPTPGTVYQETQYF. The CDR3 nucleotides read TGTGCCAGCAGCCCTACCCCCGGGACAGTGTACCAAGAGACCCAGTACTTC.

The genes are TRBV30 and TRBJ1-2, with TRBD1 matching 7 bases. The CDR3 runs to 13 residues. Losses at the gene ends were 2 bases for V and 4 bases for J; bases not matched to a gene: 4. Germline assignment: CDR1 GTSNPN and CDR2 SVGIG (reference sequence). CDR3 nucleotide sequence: TGTGCCTGGAGTTGGGACAGAGGCTATGGCTACACCTTC. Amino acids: CAWSWDRGYGYTF.